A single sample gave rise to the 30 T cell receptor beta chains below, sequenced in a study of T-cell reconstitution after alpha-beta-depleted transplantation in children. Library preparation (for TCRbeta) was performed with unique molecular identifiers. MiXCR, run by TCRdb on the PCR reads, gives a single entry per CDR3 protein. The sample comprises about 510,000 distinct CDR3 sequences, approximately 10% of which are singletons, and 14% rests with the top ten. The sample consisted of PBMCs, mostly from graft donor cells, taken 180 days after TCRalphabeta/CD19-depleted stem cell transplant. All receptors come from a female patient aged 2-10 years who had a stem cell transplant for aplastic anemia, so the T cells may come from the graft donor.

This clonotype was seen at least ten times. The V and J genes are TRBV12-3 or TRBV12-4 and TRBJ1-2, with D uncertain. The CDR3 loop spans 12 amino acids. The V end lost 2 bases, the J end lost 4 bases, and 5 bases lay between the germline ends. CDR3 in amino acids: CASSLRLYGYTF. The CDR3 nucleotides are TGTGCCAGCAGTTTAAGACTCTATGGCTACACCTTC.

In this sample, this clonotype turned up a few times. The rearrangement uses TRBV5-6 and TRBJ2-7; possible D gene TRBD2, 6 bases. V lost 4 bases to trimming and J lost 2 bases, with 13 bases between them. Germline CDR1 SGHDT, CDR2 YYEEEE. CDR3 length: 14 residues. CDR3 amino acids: CASSQGLPTYEQYV. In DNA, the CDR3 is TGTGCCAGCAGCCAGGGACTCCCGACCTACGAGCAGTACGTC.

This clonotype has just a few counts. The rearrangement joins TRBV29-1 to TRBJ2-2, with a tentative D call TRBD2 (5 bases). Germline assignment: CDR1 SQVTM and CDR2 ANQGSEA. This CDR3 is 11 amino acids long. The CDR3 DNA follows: TGCGCCGCGGGTCAGACCGGGGAGCTGTTTTTT. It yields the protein CAAGQTGELFF.

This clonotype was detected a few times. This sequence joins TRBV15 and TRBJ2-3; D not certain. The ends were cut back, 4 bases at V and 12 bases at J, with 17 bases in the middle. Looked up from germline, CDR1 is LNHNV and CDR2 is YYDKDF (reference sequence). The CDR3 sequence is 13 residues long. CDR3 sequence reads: CATSIQREDRQYF. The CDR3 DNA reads TGTGCCACCAGCATCCAGCGTGAAGACCGACAGTATTTT.

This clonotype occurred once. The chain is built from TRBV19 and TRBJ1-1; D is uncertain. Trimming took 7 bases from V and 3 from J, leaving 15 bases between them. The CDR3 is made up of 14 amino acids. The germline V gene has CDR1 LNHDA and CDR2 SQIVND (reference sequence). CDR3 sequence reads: CASNLGRDDTEAFF. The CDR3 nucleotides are TGTGCCAGTAATTTAGGAAGGGATGACACTGAAGCTTTCTTT.

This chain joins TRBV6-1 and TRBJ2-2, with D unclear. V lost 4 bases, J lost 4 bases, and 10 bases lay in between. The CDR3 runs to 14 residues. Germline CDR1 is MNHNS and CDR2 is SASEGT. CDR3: CASSGYSRTGELFF. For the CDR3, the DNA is TGTGCCAGCAGTGGGTATTCCCGCACCGGGGAGCTGTTTTTT.

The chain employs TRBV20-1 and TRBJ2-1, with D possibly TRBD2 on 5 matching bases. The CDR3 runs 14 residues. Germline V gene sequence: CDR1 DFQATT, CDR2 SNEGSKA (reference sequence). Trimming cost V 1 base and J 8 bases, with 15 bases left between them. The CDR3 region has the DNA TGCAGTGCTAGAGTTCCCCCGGGGATGGATGAGCAGTTCTTC. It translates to CSARVPPGMDEQFF.

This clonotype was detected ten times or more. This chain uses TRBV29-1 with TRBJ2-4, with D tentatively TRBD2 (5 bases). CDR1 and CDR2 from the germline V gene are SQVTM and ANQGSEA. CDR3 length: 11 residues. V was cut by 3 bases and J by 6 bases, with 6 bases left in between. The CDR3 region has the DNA TGCAGCGTTGACGGAGGAAACATTCAGTACTTC. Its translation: CSVDGGNIQYF.

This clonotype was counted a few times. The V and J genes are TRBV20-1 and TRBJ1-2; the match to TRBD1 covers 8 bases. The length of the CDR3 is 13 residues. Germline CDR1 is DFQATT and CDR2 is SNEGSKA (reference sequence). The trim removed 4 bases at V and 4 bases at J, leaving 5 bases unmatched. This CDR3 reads CSANGQGSYGYTF. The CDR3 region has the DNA TGCAGTGCTAACGGACAGGGAAGCTATGGCTACACCTTC.

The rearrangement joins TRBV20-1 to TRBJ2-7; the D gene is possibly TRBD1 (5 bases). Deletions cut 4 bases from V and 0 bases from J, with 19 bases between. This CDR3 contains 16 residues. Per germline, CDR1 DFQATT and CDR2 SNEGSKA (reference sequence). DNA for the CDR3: TGCAGTGCTACAGACCTTGACAGATACTTCTCCTACGAGCAGTACTTC. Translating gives CSATDLDRYFSYEQYF.

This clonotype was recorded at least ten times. The CDR3, as DNA: TGTGCCACCAGCAGAGATTTGCGGGCAGATACGCAGTATTTT. Protein: CATSRDLRADTQYF. The chain has TRBV15 and TRBJ2-3; tentatively, D is TRBD2 (5 bases). The CDR3 has 14 residues. From germline, CDR1 is LNHNV and CDR2 YYDKDF (reference sequence). Deletions cut 0 bases from V and 4 bases from J, with 8 bases between. The full variable domain, with the rest looked up from reference TRBV15 and TRBJ2-3, is DAMVIQNPRYQVTQFGKPVTLSCSQTLNHNVMYWYQQKSSQAPKLLFHYYDKDFNNEADTPDNFQSRRPNTSFCFLDIRSPGLGDTAMYLCATSRDLRADTQYFGPGTRLTVL.

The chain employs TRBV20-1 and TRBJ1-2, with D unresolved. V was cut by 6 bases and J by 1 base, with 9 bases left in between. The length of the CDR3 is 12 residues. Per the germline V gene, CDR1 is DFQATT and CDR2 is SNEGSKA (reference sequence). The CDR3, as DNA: TGCAGTGCCGGAGCGGTTAACTATGGCTACACCTTC. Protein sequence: CSAGAVNYGYTF.

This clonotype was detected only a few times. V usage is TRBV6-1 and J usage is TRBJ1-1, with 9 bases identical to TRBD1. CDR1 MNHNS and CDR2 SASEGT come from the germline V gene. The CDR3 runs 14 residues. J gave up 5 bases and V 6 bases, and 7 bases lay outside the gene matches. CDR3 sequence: CASSLGQGRTEAFF. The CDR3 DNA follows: TGTGCCAGCAGCTTGGGACAGGGTCGTACTGAAGCTTTCTTT.

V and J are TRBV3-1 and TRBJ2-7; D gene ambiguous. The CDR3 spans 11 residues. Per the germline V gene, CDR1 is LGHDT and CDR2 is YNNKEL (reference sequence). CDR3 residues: CASSQDRVFEV. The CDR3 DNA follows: TGTGCCAGCAGCCAAGATCGGGTCTTCGAGGTC.

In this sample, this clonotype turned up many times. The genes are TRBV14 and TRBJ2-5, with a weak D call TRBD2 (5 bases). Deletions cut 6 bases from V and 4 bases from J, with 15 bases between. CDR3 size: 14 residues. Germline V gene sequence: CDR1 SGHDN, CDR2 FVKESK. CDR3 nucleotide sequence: TGTGCCAGCAGTCCAAGCGGTCGAGGAGAGACCCAGTACTTC. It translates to CASSPSGRGETQYF.

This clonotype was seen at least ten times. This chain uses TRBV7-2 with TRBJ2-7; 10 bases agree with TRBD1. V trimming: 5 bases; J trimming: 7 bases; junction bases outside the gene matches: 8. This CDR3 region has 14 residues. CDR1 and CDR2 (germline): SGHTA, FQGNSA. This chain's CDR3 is CASSRGQGLREQYF. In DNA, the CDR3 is TGTGCCAGCAGCAGGGGACAGGGGCTAAGGGAGCAGTACTTC.

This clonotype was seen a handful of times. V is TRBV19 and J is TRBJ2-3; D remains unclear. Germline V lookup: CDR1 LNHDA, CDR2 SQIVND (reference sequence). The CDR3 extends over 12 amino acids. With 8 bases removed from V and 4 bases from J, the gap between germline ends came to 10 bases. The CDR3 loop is CASRNRSDTQYF. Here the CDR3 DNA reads TGTGCCAGTCGAAATCGTTCAGATACGCAGTATTTT.

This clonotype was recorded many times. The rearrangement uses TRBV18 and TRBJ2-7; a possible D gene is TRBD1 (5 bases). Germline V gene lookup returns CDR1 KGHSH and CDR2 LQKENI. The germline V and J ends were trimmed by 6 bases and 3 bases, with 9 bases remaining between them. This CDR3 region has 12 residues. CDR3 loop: CASSLDSYEQYV. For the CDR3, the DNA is TGTGCCAGCTCCCTTGACAGCTACGAGCAGTACGTC.

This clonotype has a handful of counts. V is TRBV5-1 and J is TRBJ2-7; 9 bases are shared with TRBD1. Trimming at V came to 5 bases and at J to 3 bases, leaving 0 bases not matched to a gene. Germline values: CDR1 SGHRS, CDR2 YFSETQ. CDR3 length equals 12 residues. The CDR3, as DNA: TGCGCCAGCAGGGGACAGGGCTACGAGCAGTACTTC. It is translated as CASRGQGYEQYF.

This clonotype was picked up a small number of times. CDR3 sequence reads: CASSQEVDGRARPNTEAFF. CDR3 nucleotide sequence: TGTGCCAGCAGCCAAGAGGTGGATGGGAGGGCTCGGCCGAACACTGAAGCTTTCTTT. V is TRBV3-1 and J is TRBJ1-1, with no clear D. With 0 bases removed from V and 1 base from J, the gap between germline ends came to 21 bases. CDR3 length: 19 residues. The V gene's germline CDR1 is LGHDT and CDR2 YNNKEL (reference sequence).

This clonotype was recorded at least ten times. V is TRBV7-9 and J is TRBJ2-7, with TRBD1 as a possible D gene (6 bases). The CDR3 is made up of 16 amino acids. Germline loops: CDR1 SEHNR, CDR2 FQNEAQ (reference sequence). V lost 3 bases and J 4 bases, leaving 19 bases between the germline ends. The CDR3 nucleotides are TGTGCCAGCAGCTTCCCAAACCGGCAGGGGCGATACGAGCAGTACGTC. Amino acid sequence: CASSFPNRQGRYEQYV.

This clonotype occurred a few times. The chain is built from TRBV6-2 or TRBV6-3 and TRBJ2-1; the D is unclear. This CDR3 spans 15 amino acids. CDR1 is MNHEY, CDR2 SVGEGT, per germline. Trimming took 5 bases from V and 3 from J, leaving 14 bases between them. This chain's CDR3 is CASSALAPRYNEQFF. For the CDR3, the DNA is TGTGCCAGCAGTGCCCTCGCCCCGCGCTACAATGAGCAGTTCTTC.

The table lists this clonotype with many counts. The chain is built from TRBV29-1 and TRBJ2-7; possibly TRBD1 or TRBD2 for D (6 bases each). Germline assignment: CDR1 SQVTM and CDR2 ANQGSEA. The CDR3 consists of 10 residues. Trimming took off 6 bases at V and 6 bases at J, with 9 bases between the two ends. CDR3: CSVGGVEQYF. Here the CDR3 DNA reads TGCAGCGTCGGGGGCGTCGAGCAGTACTTC.

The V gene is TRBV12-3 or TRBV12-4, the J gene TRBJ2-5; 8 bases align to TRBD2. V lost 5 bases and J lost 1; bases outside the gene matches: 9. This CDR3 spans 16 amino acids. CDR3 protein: CASSSSGGPRQETQYF. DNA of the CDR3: TGTGCCAGCAGTAGCTCGGGAGGGCCCCGCCAAGAGACCCAGTACTTC.

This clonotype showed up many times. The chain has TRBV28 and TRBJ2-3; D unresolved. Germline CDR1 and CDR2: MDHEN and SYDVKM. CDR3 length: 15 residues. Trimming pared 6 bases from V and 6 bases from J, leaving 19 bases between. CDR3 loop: CASRLAPGGWDTQYF. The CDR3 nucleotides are TGTGCCAGCAGACTTGCCCCCGGTGGGTGGGATACGCAGTATTTT.

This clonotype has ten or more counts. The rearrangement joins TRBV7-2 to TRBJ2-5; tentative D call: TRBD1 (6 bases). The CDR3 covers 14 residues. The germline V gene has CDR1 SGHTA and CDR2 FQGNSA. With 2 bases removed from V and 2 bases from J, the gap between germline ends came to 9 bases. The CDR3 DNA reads TGTGCCAGCAGCTTAAGGGGGTGGCAAGAGACCCAGTACTTC. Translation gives CASSLRGWQETQYF.

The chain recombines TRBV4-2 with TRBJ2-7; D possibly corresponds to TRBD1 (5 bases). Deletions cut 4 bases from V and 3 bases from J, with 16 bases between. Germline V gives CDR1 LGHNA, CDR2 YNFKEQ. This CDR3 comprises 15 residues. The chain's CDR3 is CASSPGPGNSYEQYF. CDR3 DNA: TGTGCCAGCAGCCCTGGACCAGGGAATAGCTACGAGCAGTACTTC.

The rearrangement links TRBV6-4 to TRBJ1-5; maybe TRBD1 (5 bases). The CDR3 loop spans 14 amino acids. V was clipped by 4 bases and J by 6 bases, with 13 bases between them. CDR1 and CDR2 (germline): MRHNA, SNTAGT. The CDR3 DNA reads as TGTGCCAGCAGTGTCGGGGTCGGGGGTCAGCCCCAGCATTTT. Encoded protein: CASSVGVGGQPQHF.

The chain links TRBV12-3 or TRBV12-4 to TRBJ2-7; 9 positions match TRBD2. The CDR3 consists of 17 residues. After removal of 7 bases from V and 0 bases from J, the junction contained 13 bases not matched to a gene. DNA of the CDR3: TGTGCCAGCACCAAGATAGGACTAGCGAAGAGCTCCTACGAGCAGTACTTC. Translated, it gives CASTKIGLAKSSYEQYF.

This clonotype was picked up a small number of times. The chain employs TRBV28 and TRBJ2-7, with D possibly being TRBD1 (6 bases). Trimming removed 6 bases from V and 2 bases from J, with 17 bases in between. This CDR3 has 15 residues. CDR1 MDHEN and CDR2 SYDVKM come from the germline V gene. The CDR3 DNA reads TGTGCCAGCAGCCGGACAGCCGACTTAACCTACGAGCAGTACGTC. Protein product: CASSRTADLTYEQYV.